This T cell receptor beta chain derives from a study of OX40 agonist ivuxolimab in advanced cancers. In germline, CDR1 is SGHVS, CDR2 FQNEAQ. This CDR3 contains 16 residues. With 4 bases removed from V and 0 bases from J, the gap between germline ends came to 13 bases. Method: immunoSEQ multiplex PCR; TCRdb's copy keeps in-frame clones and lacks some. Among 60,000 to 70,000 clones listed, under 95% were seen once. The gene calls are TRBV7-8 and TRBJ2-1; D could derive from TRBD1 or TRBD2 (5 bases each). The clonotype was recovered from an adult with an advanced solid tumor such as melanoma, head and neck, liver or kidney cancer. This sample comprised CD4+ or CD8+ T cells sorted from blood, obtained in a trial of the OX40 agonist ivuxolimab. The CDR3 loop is CASSSPRDLSYNEQFF. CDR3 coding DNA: TGTGCCAGCAGCTCCCCCCGGGACCTCTCCTACAATGAGCAGTTCTTC.